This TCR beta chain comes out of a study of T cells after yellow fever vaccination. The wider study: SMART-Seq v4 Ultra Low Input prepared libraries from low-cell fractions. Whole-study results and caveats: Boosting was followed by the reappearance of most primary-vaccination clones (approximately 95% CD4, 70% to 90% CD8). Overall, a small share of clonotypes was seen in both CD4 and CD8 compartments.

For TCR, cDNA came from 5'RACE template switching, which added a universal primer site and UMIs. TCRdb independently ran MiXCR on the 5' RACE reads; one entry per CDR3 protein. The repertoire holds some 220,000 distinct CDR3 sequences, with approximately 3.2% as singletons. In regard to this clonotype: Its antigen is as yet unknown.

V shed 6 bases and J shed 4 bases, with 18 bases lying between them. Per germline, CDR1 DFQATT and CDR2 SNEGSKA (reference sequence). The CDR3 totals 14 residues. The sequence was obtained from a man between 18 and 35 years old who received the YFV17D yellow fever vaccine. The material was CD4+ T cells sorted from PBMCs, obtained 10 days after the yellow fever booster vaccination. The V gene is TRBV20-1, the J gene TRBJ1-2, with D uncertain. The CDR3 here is CSAVRISHGYGYTF. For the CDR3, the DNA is TGCAGTGCGGTTAGGATCTCCCATGGCTATGGCTACACCTTC.